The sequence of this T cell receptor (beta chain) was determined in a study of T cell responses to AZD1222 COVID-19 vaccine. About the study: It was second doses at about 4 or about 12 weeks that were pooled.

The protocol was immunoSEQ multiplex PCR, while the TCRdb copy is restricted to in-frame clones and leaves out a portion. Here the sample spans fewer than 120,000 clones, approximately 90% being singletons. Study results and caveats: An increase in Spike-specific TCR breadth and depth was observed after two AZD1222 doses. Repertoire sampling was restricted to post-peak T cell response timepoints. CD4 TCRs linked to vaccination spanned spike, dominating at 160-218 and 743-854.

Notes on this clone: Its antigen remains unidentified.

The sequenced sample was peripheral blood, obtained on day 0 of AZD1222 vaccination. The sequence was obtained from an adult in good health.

DNA for the CDR3: TGCGCCAGCAGGGAGACAGGGTCTAACTATGGCTACACCTTC. Amino acid sequence: CASRETGSNYGYTF. The V and J genes are TRBV5-1 and TRBJ1-2; 7 nucleotides agree with TRBD1. The CDR3 length is 14 residues. Germline lookup yields CDR1 SGHRS and CDR2 YFSETQ. Germline trimming cut 5 bases from V and 0 bases from J; bases unmatched to any gene: 4.